This record looks at one T cell receptor (beta chain) sequence and its context. The antigen is not known. The sample comes from a study of T cells in tumors after PD-1 blockade. Study-wide background: Patients received pembrolizumab 200 mg every 3 weeks or cemiplimab 350 mg every 2 weeks. During anti-PD-1 treatment, some patients continued daily vismodegib 150 mg. Broader study findings: Peripheral recruitment is suggested, as some novel exhausted tumor clones were in pre-treatment blood.

Genomic DNA template from tumor biopsies or peripheral blood, about 616 ng to 6,500 ng input. Libraries were prepared by immunoSEQ multiplex PCR; TCRdb keeps only in-frame clonotypes and omits some of them. The sample records 32,000 or so clones, around 80% being singletons. V was shortened by 2 bases and J by 6 bases, with 8 bases between the two germline ends. Germline CDR1 and CDR2: SGHTA and FQGNSA. The CDR3 has 13 residues. The chain has TRBV7-2 and TRBJ1-5; D is undetermined. The sample in question was PBMCs, obtained before anti-PD-1 treatment. This clonotype originated in a human donor with basal cell carcinoma. CDR3 coding DNA: TGTGCCAGCAGCTTACAACTTGGTCAGCCCCAGCATTTT. Protein product: CASSLQLGQPQHF. The entire variable domain, with the rest obtained from reference TRBV7-2 and TRBJ1-5, is as follows: GAGVSQSPSNKVTEKGKDVELRCDPISGHTALYWYRQSLGQGLEFLIYFQGNSAPDKSGLPSDRFSAERTGGSVSTLTIQRTQQEDSAVYLCASSLQLGQPQHFGDGTRLSIL.